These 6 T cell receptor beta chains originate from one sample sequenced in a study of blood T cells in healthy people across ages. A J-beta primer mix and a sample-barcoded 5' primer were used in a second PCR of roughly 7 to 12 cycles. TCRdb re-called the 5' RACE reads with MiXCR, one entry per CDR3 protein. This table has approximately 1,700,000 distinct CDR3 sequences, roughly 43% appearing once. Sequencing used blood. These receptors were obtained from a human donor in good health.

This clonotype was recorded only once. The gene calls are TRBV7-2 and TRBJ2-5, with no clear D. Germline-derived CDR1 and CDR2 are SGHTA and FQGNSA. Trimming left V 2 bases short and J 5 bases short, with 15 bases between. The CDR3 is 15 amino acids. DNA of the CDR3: TGTGCCAGCAGCTTATCAGGATCGGGTGGGGAGACCCAGTACTTC. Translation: CASSLSGSGGETQYF.

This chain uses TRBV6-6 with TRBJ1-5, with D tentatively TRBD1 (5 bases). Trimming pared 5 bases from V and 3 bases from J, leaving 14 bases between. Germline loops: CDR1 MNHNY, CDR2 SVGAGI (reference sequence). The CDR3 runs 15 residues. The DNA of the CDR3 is TGTGCCAGCAGTCCTCGGGACTATTACAATCAGCCCCAGCATTTT. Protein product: CASSPRDYYNQPQHF.

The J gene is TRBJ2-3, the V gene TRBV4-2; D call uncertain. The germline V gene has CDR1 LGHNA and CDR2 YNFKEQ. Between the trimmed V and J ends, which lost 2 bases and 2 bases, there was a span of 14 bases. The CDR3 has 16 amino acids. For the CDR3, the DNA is TGTGCCAGCAGCCAACCCACTACGACTTACACAGATACGCAGTATTTT. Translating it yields CASSQPTTTYTDTQYF.

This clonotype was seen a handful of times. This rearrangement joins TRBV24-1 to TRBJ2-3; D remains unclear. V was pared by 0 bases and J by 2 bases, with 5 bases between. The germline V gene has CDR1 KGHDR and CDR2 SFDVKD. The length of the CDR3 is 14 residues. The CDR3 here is CATSDLDTTDTQYF. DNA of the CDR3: TGTGCCACCAGTGATTTGGACACCACAGATACGCAGTATTTT.

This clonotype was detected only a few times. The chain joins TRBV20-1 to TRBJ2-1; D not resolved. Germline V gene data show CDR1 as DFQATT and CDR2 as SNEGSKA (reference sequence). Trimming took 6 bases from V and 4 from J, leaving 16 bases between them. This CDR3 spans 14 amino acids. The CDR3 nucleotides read TGCAGTGCCGTCATTCGGGCTTATTACAATGAGCAGTTCTTC. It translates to CSAVIRAYYNEQFF.

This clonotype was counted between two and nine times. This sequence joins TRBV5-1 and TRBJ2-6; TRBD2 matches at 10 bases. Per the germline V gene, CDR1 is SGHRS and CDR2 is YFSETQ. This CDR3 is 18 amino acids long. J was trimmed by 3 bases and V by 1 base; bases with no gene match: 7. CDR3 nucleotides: TGCGCCAGCAGCTTGAGACCAGCGGGGGGGCTTGGGGCCAACGTCCTGACTTTC. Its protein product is CASSLRPAGGLGANVLTF.